The 19 T cell receptor beta chains below come from one sample, sequenced in a study of blood T cells in healthy people across ages. A J-beta primer mix and a sample-barcoded 5' primer were used in a second PCR of roughly 6 to 12 cycles. TCRdb independently ran MiXCR on the 5' RACE reads; one entry per CDR3 protein. Among roughly 720,000 distinct CDR3 sequences listed, roughly 50% were seen once. The sample comprised blood. The receptors here all came from a man older than 75 in good health.

The CDR3 sequence: CASSPLPGKTSYNEQFF. DNA for the CDR3: TGTGCCAGCAGCCCCCTTCCAGGGAAGACCTCCTACAATGAGCAGTTCTTC. The gene calls are TRBV14 and TRBJ2-1; weak D call: TRBD1 (5 bases). The germline V and J ends were trimmed by 4 bases and 0 bases, with 16 bases remaining between them. This CDR3 has 17 amino acids. CDR1 is SGHDN and CDR2 is FVKESK in the germline V gene. Full variable domain (missing parts from reference TRBV14 and TRBJ2-1): EAGVTQFPSHSVIEKGQTVTLRCDPISGHDNLYWYRRVMGKEIKFLLHFVKESKQDESGMPNNRFLAERTGGTYSTLKVQPAELEDSGVYFCASSPLPGKTSYNEQFFGPGTRLTVL.

This clonotype was recorded a few times. This chain uses TRBV14 with TRBJ1-2, with D hard to call. Germline CDR1 SGHDN, CDR2 FVKESK. V lost 3 bases and J lost 3, with 14 bases in between. CDR3 length: 15 amino acids. The CDR3 reads CASSHVGPNHYGYTF. The DNA for the CDR3 is TGTGCCAGCAGCCACGTTGGACCTAATCACTATGGCTACACCTTC.

V and J are TRBV28 and TRBJ2-4; tentatively, D is TRBD1 or TRBD2 (5 bases each). Trimming removed 5 bases at V and 1 base at J, with 15 bases between. The germline CDR1 and CDR2 sequences are MDHEN and SYDVKM. This CDR3 has 16 amino acids. CDR3 region: CASSTPREIAKNIQYF. The CDR3, as DNA: TGTGCCAGCAGTACGCCCAGGGAGATTGCCAAAAACATTCAGTACTTC.

This rearrangement joins TRBV11-2 to TRBJ2-7; D possibly matches TRBD1 or TRBD2 (5 bases each). V shed 5 bases and J shed 3 bases, with 17 bases lying between them. The CDR3 totals 15 residues. Germline V gene sequence: CDR1 SGHAT, CDR2 FQNNGV. CDR3 sequence: CASSDARGGDYEQYF. The CDR3 DNA sequence: TGTGCCAGCAGCGATGCCCGGGGCGGCGACTACGAGCAGTACTTC.

Written as DNA, the CDR3 is TGTGCCAGCAGTCCCGATAGGGGGATCAGGGGTTACGAGCAGTACTTC. Protein: CASSPDRGIRGYEQYF. The chain combines TRBV28 with TRBJ2-7, with D possibly TRBD1 on 6 matching bases. CDR1 and CDR2 from the germline V gene are MDHEN and SYDVKM. The CDR3 runs 16 residues. Trimming removed 5 bases from V and 4 bases from J, with 21 bases in between.

This rearrangement joins TRBV29-1 to TRBJ2-3, with 9 bases identical to TRBD2. The V segment lost 6 bases and the J segment 14 bases; nucleotides outside the gene matches: 18. Per germline, CDR1 SQVTM and CDR2 ANQGSEA. The CDR3 totals 14 residues. The CDR3 protein is CSVHSSGAGRYAYF. CDR3 nucleotide sequence: TGCAGCGTGCACTCTAGCGGGGCGGGAAGATACGCGTATTTT.

The rearrangement links TRBV4-1 to TRBJ2-5, with a possible D match to TRBD2 (5 bases). CDR3 length equals 16 residues. With 3 bases removed from V and 0 bases from J, the gap between germline ends came to 14 bases. CDR1 is MGHRA, CDR2 YSYEKL, per germline. CDR3 in DNA: TGCGCCAGCAGCCAGACGGGAACCATGTACCAAGAGACCCAGTACTTC. It yields the protein CASSQTGTMYQETQYF.

On this clonotype itself: An end of the junction differs from the germline gene, which may be a read error. This chain joins TRBV18 and TRBJ2-4, with 14 bases fitting TRBD2. The J call may be in error: the DNA end matches TRBJ2-7 better. CDR3 length: 17 amino acids. Germline V gene sequence: CDR1 KGHSH, CDR2 LQKENI. The CDR3 sequence: CVSSPSLGTSGSGEQYF. The DNA of the CDR3 is TGTGTCAGCTCTCCCTCCCTGGGGACTAGCGGGAGCGGCGAGCAGTACTTC.

The chain links TRBV5-6 to TRBJ2-1; tentatively, D is TRBD1 (5 bases). Germline V gene lookup returns CDR1 SGHDT and CDR2 YYEEEE. Trimming left V 7 bases short and J 5 bases short, with 13 bases between. The CDR3 runs to 13 residues. The CDR3 is CASQRGRDNEQFF. The CDR3 region has the DNA TGTGCCAGCCAAAGGGGCAGGGACAATGAGCAGTTCTTC. Based on the CDR3 plus reference TRBV5-6 and TRBJ2-1, the full variable domain is DAGVTQSPTHLIKTRGQQVTLRCSPKSGHDTVSWYQQALGQGPQFIFQYYEEEERQRGNFPDRFSGHQFPNYSSELNVNALLLGDSALYLCASQRGRDNEQFFGPGTRLTVL.

This clonotype was seen more than once but under ten times. The CDR3 protein is CASSLGRDILHYGYTF. DNA of the CDR3: TGTGCCAGCAGCTTAGGGCGGGACATCCTTCACTATGGCTACACCTTC. The rearrangement uses TRBV11-1 and TRBJ1-2; a possible D gene is TRBD1 (6 bases). Germline assignment: CDR1 SGHAT and CDR2 FQDESV (reference sequence). Trimming took off 1 base at V and 3 bases at J, with 15 bases between the two ends. The CDR3 has 16 amino acids.

The chain is built from TRBV20-1 and TRBJ2-7; D is possibly TRBD1 or TRBD2 (5 bases each). The CDR3 spans 12 residues. V was trimmed by 3 bases and J by 10 bases, leaving 16 bases between them. CDR1 is DFQATT, CDR2 SNEGSKA, per germline (reference sequence). CDR3 sequence: CSARMGTPTQYF. Written as DNA, the CDR3 is TGCAGTGCTAGGATGGGGACGCCTACCCAGTACTTC.

The CDR3 here is CASSGRGSGGTDTQYF. CDR3 sequence (DNA): TGTGCCAGCAGTGGTCGGGGTAGCGGGGGCACAGATACGCAGTATTTT. The V and J genes are TRBV2 and TRBJ2-3; 8 positions agree with TRBD2. The CDR3 extends over 16 amino acids. Losses at the gene ends were 4 bases for V and 1 base for J; bases not matched to a gene: 7. The germline gives CDR1 SNHLY, CDR2 FYNNEI.

The CDR3 sequence is CASLSSPGVKGYGYTF. The CDR3 coding sequence is TGTGCCAGCCTCTCAAGTCCGGGGGTGAAGGGCTATGGCTACACCTTC. V is TRBV4-2 and J is TRBJ1-2, with D tentatively TRBD1 (5 bases). This CDR3 has 16 amino acids. V lost 8 bases, J lost 4 bases, and 23 bases lay in between. Germline CDR1 is LGHNA and CDR2 is YNFKEQ.

V and J are TRBV29-1 and TRBJ2-1; no definite D call. Deletions cut 2 bases from V and 12 bases from J, with 20 bases between. This CDR3 has 14 residues. The V gene's germline CDR1 is SQVTM and CDR2 ANQGSEA. CDR3 sequence (DNA): TGCAGCGTTGAACAAATATCGACTGTTATTACGCAGTTCTTC. Its protein product is CSVEQISTVITQFF.

This chain joins TRBV20-1 and TRBJ2-3; 7 bases align to TRBD2. This CDR3 contains 14 residues. Per germline, CDR1 DFQATT and CDR2 SNEGSKA (reference sequence). V shed 5 bases, J shed 14 bases, and the junction held 19 bases outside the gene matches. The CDR3 here is CSAPRTRWHRYAYF. CDR3 DNA sequence: TGCAGTGCTCCCAGGACTAGGTGGCACAGATACGCGTATTTT.

The chain recombines TRBV9 with TRBJ2-3; D gene unclear. The germline gives CDR1 SGDLS, CDR2 YYNGEE. Trimming left V 2 bases short and J 14 bases short, with 24 bases between. The CDR3 spans 15 residues. The CDR3 is CASSVSLEFARYAYF. DNA for the CDR3: TGTGCCAGCAGCGTGAGCTTAGAGTTCGCCCGATACGCGTATTTT.

Written as DNA, the CDR3 is TGCGCCAGCAGCCTGACTAGCCCGCAGAGCAATGAGCAGTTCTTC. This encodes CASSLTSPQSNEQFF. The chain employs TRBV5-1 and TRBJ2-1; 7 bases agree with TRBD2. The CDR3 is 15 residues long. Germline V gene sequence: CDR1 SGHRS, CDR2 YFSETQ. V was pared by 4 bases and J by 6 bases, with 10 bases of the junction left unmatched.

This chain connects TRBV9 to TRBJ2-5; D may be TRBD2 (5 bases). The DNA end favors TRBJ2-7, so the J call may be wrong. CDR3 length equals 15 residues. CDR1 is SGDLS and CDR2 is YYNGEE in the germline V gene. The CDR3 protein is CASSVATGSEYEQYF. The CDR3 DNA follows: TGTGCCAGCAGCGTAGCTACGGGTAGCGAATACGAGCAGTACTTC.

This clonotype was picked up a small number of times. This rearrangement joins TRBV20-1 to TRBJ2-1, with a weak D call TRBD2 (6 bases). In germline, CDR1 is DFQATT, CDR2 SNEGSKA (reference sequence). The V end was cut by 7 bases, the J end by 6 bases, with 13 bases between. This CDR3 contains 12 residues. The CDR3 region is CSGAGGSNEQFF. CDR3 in DNA: TGCAGTGGTGCTGGGGGGAGCAATGAGCAGTTCTTC.